A selection of T cell receptor beta chains follows, all from one sample in a study of prognosis after radiotherapy for stage I lung cancer. TCRdb redid the calling of the multiplex PCR reads with MiXCR, one entry per CDR3 protein. In the table there are roughly 30,000 distinct CDR3 sequences, 30% to 35% of which are singletons. The material sequenced was PBMCs, taken before or after stereotactic body radiation therapy (not recorded which). All receptors derive from a donor aged 50 or older with non-small cell lung cancer. CDR3s include the opening cysteine and the closing phenylalanine or tryptophan. The D gene is left open where the match is weak. Clone size is not always given. Where it is, it says once, few, many or a class for expanded clones.

CDR3 length	V gene	clone size	D gene	J gene	CDR3 protein	CDR3 DNA
13	TRBV6-5	-	-	TRBJ2-1	CASSYSGVDEQSF	TGTGCCAGCAGTTACTCAGGGGTCGATGAGCAGTCCTTC
14	TRBV19	-	-	TRBJ1-2	CASSIQGKDHVYTF	TGTGCCAGTAGTATCCAGGGTAAAGACCATGTCTACACCTTC
15	TRBV6-2/TRBV6-3	many	-	TRBJ1-2	CASSSTTGFGGGYTF	TGTGCCAGCAGTTCAACGACAGGCTTCGGGGGTGGCTACACCTTC
16	TRBV15	many	-	TRBJ2-3	CATSRDLGLSTDTQYF	TGTGCCACCAGCAGAGATTTGGGACTGAGCACAGATACGCAGTATTTT
17	TRBV5-1	many	-	TRBJ2-5	CASSFFNRDTYQETQYF	TGCGCCAGCAGCTTTTTCAATCGGGACACCTACCAAGAGACCCAGTACTTC
12	TRBV28	many	-	TRBJ2-5	CASRSGQETQYF	TGTGCCAGCAGATCCGGGCAAGAGACCCAGTACTTC
16	TRBV6-1	medium-sized	-	TRBJ2-6	CASSEMADSGANVLTF	TGTGCCAGCAGTGAAATGGCGGACTCTGGGGCCAACGTCCTGACTTTC
16	TRBV6-5	medium-sized	-	TRBJ2-7	CASSYRVGVSSYEQYF	TGTGCCAGCAGTTACAGGGTGGGAGTTAGCTCCTACGAGCAGTACTTC
16	TRBV19	many	TRBD1	TRBJ1-6	CASSNNPGQLNSPLHF	TGTGCCAGTAGTAACAACCCGGGACAGCTGAATTCACCCCTCCACTTT
16	TRBV24-1	-	-	TRBJ2-1	CATSDPRGENYNEQFF	TGTGCCACCAGCGATCCTCGCGGTGAAAACTACAATGAGCAGTTCTTC
14	TRBV15	many	-	TRBJ1-3	CATSRGTAGGTIYF	TGTGCCACCAGCAGAGGGACAGCTGGGGGGACCATATATTTT
15	TRBV5-1	-	TRBD2	TRBJ2-3	CASSTSGADTDTQYF	TGCGCCAGCAGCACTAGCGGGGCTGACACAGATACGCAGTATTTT
13	TRBV5-1	-	-	TRBJ1-5	CASSFCYNQPQHF	TGCGCCAGCAGCTTTTGCTACAATCAGCCCCAGCATTTT
16	TRBV3-1	many	-	TRBJ1-6	CAGSQQQGLTNSPLHF	TGTGCCGGCAGCCAGCAACAGGGCTTGACTAATTCACCCCTCCACTTT
15	TRBV6-2/TRBV6-3	-	TRBD1	TRBJ1-5	CASSYWDRLNQPQHF	TGTGCCAGCAGTTACTGGGACAGACTCAATCAGCCCCAGCATTTT
18	TRBV7-3	-	-	TRBJ2-3	CASSPTIGIHYSTDTQYF	TGTGCCAGCAGCCCGACGATTGGAATCCACTATAGCACAGATACGCAGTATTTT
14	TRBV5-1	many	-	TRBJ2-5	CASSFNGALETQYF	TGCGCCAGCAGCTTTAATGGGGCTTTGGAGACCCAGTACTTC